This TCR beta chain was identified during a study of Siglec-9 on CD8 T cells in melanoma. The CDR3 is 14 amino acids. Germline CDR1 is MNHNS and CDR2 is SASEGT. V was clipped by 7 bases and J by 3 bases; unmatched bases: 6. This clone was recorded once. Its target is not known. Produced via immunoSEQ multiplex PCR; TCRdb's table is partial and in-frame only. The sample holds 29,000 or so clones, 80% seen once. Broader study findings: An effector memory CD8+ subset marked by Siglec-9 reportedly appeared to gather in melanoma.

The sample consisted of Siglec-9- CD8+ T cells sorted from blood. The source is a human donor in good health. The rearrangement joins TRBV6-1 to TRBJ2-1, with 7 bases matching TRBD1. The CDR3 coding sequence is TGTGCCAGCAAAAACAGGGGTTTCTACAATGAGCAGTTCTTC. Translating gives CASKNRGFYNEQFF.